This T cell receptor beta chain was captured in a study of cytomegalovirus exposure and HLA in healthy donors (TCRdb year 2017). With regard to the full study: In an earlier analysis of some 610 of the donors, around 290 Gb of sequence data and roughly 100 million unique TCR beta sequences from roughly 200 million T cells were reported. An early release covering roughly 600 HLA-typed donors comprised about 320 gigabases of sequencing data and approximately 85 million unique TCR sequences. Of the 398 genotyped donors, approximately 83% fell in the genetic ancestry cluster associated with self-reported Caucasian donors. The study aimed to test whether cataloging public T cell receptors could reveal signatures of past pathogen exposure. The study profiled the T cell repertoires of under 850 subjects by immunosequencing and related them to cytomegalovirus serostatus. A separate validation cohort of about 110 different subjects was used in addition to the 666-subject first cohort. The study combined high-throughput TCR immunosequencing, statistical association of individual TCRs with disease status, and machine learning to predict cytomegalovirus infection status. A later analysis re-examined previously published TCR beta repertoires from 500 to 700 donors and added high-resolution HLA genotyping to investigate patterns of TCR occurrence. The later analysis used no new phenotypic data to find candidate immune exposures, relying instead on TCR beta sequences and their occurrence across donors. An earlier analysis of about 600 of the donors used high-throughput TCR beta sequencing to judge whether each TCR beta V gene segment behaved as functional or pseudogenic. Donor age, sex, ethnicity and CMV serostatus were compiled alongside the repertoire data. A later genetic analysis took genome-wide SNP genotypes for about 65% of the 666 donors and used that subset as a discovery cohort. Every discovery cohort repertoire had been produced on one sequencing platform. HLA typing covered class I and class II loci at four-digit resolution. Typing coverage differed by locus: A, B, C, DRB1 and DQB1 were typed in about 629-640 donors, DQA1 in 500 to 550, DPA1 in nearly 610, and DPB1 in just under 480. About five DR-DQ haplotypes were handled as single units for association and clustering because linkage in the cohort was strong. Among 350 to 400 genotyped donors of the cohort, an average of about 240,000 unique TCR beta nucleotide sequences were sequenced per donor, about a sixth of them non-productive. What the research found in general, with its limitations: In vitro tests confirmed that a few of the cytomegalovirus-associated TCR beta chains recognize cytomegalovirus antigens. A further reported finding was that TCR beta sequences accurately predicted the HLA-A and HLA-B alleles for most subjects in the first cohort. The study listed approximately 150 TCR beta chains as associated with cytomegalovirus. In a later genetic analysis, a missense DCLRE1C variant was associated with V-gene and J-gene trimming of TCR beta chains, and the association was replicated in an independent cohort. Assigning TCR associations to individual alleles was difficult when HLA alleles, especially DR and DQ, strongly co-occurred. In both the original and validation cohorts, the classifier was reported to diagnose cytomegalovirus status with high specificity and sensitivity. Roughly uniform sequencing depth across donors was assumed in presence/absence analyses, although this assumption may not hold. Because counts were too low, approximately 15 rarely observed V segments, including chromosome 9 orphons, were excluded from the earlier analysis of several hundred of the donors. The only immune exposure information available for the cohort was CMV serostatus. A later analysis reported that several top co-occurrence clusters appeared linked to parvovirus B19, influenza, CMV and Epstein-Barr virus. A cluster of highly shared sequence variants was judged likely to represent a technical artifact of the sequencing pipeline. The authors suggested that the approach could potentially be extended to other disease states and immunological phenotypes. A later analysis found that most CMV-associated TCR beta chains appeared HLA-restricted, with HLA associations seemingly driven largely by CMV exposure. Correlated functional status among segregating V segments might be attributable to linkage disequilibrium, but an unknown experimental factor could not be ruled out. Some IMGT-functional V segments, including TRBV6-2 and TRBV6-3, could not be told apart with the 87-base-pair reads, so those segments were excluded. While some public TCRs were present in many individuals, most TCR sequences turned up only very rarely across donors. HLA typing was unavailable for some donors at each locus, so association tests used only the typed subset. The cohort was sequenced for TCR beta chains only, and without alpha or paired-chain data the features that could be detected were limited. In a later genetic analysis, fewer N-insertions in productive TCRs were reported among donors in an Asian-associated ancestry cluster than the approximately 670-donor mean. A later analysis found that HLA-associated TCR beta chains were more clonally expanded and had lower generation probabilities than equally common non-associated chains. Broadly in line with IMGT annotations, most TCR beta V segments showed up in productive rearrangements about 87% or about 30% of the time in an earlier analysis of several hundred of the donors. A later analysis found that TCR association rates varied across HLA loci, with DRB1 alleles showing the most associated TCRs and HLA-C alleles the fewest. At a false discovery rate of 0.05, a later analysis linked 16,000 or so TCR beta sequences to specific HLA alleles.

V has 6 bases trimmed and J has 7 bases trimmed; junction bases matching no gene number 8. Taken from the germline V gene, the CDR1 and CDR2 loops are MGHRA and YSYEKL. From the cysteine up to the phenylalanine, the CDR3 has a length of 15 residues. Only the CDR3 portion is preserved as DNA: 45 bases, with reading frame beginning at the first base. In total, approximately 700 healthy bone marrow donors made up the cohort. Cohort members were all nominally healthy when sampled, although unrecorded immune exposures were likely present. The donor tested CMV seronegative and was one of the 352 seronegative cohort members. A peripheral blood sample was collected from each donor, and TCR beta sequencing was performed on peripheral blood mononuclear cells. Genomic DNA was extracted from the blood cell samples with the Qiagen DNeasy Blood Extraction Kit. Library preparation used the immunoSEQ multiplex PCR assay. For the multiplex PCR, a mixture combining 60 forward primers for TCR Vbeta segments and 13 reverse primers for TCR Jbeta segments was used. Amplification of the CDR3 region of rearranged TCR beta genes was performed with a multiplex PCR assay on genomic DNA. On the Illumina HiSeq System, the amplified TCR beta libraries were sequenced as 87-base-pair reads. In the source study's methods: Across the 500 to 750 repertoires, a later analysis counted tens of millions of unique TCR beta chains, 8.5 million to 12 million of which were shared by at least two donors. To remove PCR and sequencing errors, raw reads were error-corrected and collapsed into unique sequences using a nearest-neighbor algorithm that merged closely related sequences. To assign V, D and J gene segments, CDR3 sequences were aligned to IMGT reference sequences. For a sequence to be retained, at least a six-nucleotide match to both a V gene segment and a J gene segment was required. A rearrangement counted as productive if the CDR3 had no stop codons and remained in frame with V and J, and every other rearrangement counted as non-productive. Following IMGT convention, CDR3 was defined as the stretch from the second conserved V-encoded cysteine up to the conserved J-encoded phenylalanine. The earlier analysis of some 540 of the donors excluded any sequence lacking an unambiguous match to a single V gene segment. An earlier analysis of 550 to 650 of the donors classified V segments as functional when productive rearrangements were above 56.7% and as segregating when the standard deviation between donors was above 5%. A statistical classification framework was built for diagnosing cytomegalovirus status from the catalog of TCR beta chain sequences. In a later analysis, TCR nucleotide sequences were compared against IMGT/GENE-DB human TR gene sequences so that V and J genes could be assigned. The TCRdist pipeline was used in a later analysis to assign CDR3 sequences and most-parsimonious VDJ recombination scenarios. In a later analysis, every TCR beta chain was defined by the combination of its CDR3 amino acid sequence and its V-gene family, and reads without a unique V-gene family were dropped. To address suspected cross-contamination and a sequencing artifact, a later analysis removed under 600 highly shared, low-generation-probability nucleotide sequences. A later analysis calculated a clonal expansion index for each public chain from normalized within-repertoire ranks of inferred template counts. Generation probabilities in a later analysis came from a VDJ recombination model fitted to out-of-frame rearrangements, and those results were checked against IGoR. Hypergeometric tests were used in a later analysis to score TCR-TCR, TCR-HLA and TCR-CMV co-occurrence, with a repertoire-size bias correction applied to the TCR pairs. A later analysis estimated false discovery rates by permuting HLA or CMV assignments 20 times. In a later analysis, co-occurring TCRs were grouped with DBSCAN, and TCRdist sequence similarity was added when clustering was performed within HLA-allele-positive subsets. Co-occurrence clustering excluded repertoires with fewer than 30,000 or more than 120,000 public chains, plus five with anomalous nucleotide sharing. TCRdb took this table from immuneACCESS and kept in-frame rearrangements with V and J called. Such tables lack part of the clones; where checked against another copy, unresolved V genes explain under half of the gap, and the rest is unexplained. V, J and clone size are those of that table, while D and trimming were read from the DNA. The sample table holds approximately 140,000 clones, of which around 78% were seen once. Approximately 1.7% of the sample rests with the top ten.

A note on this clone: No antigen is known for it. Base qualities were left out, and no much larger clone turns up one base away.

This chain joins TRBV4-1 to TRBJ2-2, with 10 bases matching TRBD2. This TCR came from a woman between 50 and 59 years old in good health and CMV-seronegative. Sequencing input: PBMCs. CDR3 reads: CASRGLAGVVGELFF. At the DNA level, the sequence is TGCGCCAGCAGAGGGCTAGCGGGAGTGGTCGGGGAGCTGTTTTTT.